This entry lists 5 T cell receptor beta chains sequenced from one sample in a study of T-cell reconstitution after alpha-beta-depleted transplantation in children. The authors prepared the TCRbeta library with unique molecular identifiers. TCRdb processed the PCR reads anew with MiXCR; each CDR3 protein has one entry. The sample has hundreds of thousands of distinct CDR3 sequences; about a sixth are singletons. The starting material was PBMCs, mostly from graft donor cells, obtained 360 days after TCRalphabeta/CD19-depleted stem cell transplant. The receptors here all came from a male patient between 2 and 9 years old who had a stem cell transplant for acute lymphoblastic leukemia, so the T cells may come from the graft donor.

This clonotype turned up a few times. The chain employs TRBV3-1 and TRBJ2-3; D ambiguous. In germline, CDR1 is LGHDT, CDR2 YNNKEL (reference sequence). The V and J ends lost 5 bases and 2 bases respectively, with 20 bases between them. The CDR3 has 17 residues. DNA of the CDR3: TGTGCCAGCAGCTACCAGAGCCGCCAGACCACCACAGATACGCAGTATTTT. As protein: CASSYQSRQTTTDTQYF.

The V gene is TRBV28, the J gene TRBJ2-7; D is possibly TRBD2 (6 bases). The V end was cut by 9 bases, the J end by 2 bases, with 17 bases between. Germline V gene sequence: CDR1 MDHEN, CDR2 SYDVKM. CDR3 size: 14 residues. This CDR3 is CASSTSPPPYEQYF. The CDR3 DNA is TGTGCCAGTTCTACTAGCCCTCCTCCCTACGAGCAGTACTTC.

This clonotype came up many times. The chain has TRBV27 and TRBJ2-7; 8 nucleotides align to TRBD2. The CDR3 totals 14 residues. Germline lookup yields CDR1 MNHEY and CDR2 SMNVEV (reference sequence). Trimming took 6 bases from V and 4 from J; bases not matched to a gene: 8. The CDR3 loop reads CASRDLAGIYEQYF. As DNA, the CDR3 is TGTGCCAGCAGAGATCTAGCGGGCATATACGAGCAGTACTTC.

This clonotype was counted a few times. The chain is built from TRBV12-3 or TRBV12-4 and TRBJ2-5, with 8 positions matching TRBD2. The CDR3 consists of 14 residues. Germline trimming cut 6 bases from V and 5 bases from J; bases unmatched to any gene: 8. The CDR3 DNA follows: TGTGCCAGCAGCCCCGGACTAGCCGAGGAGACCCAGTACTTC. The encoded protein is CASSPGLAEETQYF.

This clonotype was picked up a small number of times. V gene TRBV20-1 combines with J gene TRBJ1-1, with TRBD1 as a possible D gene (5 bases). Germline assignment: CDR1 DFQATT and CDR2 SNEGSKA (reference sequence). The CDR3 totals 14 residues. Trimming pared 3 bases from V and 4 bases from J, leaving 15 bases between. CDR3 sequence (DNA): TGCAGTGCTAGTGGTCCCAGGGCGCGCACTGAAGCTTTCTTT. It specifies CSASGPRARTEAFF.